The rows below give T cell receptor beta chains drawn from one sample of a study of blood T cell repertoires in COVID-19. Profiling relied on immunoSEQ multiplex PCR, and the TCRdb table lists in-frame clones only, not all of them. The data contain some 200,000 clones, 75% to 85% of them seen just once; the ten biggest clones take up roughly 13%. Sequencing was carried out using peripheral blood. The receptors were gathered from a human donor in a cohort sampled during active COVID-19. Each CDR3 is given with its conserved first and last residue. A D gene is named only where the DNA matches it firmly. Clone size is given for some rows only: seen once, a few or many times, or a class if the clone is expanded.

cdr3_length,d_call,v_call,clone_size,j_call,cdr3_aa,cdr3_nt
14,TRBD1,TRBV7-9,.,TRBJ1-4,CASSLGQTNEKLFF,TGTGCCAGCAGCTTGGGACAGACTAATGAAAAACTGTTTTTT
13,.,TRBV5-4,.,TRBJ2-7,CASSPRGGEEQYF,TGTGCCAGCAGCCCCCGAGGGGGGGAGGAGCAGTACTTC
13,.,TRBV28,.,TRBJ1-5,CASSSRGAKPQHF,TGTGCCAGCAGTTCGCGGGGGGCTAAGCCCCAGCATTTT
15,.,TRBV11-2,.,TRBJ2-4,CASSSPGGGKNIQYF,TGTGCCAGCAGTTCCCCTGGGGGAGGCAAAAACATTCAGTACTTC
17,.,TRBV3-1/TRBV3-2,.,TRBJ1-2,CASSPRATKEGNYGYTF,TGTGCCAGCAGCCCTCGGGCCACGAAGGAGGGTAACTATGGCTACACCTTC
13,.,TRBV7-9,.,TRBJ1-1,CASSSTAGTEAFF,TGTGCCAGCAGCTCAACCGCGGGAACTGAAGCTTTCTTT
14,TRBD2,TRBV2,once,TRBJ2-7,CASSGTSGSYEQYF,TGTGCCAGCAGTGGGACTAGCGGTTCCTACGAGCAGTACTTC
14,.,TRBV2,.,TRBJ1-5,CASKGRNSNQPQHF,TGTGCCAGCAAGGGGCGGAATAGCAATCAGCCCCAGCATTTT
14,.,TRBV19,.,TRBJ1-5,CASSTPGLGQPQHF,TGTGCCAGTAGTACCCCAGGGTTAGGGCAGCCCCAGCATTTT
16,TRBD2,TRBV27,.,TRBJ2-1,CASSPTGTSGTNEQFF,TGTGCCAGCAGCCCCACCGGGACTAGCGGGACAAATGAGCAGTTCTTC
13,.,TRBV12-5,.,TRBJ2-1,CASGPRTVNEQFF,TGTGCTAGTGGTCCTCGGACTGTTAATGAGCAGTTCTTC
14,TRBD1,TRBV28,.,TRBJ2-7,CASSLTGEPYEQYF,TGTGCCAGCAGTTTGACAGGGGAGCCCTACGAGCAGTACTTC
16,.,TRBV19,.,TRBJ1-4,CASSTAPAATNEKLFF,TGTGCCAGTAGTACCGCGCCCGCTGCAACTAATGAAAAACTGTTTTTT
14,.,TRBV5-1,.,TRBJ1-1,CASSLDRVITEAFF,TGCGCCAGCAGCTTGGACAGGGTTATCACTGAAGCTTTCTTT
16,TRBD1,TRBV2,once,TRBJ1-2,CASRQSTSGTVYGYTF,TGTGCCAGCAGACAAAGCACCTCCGGGACAGTCTATGGCTACACCTTC
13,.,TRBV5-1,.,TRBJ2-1,CASSLGGRNEQFF,TGCGCCAGCAGCTTGGGGGGGCGCAATGAGCAGTTCTTC